This T cell receptor beta chain is drawn from a study of T cells in localized non-small cell lung cancer. General study points: A higher density of T cells in blood coincided with extended overall survival.

As to this clone: No antigen is known for it.

The CDR3 loop spans 15 amino acids. Germline assignment: CDR1 SNHLY and CDR2 FYNNEI. V gave up 3 bases and J gave up 2 bases; unmatched junction bases: 6. Repertoires were generated with immunoSEQ multiplex PCR, while TCRdb's copy carries only in-frame clones and drops some. This table holds fewer than 25,000 clones, over 80% found once. The chain links TRBV2 to TRBJ1-2; 7 bases are shared with TRBD1. The TCR sequence derives from a male donor older than 55 with stage I squamous cell lung carcinoma. Sequencing used peripheral blood, obtained before any cancer treatment. In nucleotides, the CDR3 is TGTGCCAGCAGTGATTCGGGACAGTCCAACTATGGCTACACCTTC. It is translated as CASSDSGQSNYGYTF.